The clone carrying this TCR beta chain was detected only a few times. CDR3 length: 15 residues. V trimming: 4 bases; J trimming: 5 bases; junction bases outside the gene matches: 10. The germline gives CDR1 SGDLS, CDR2 YYNGEE. The data belong to a study of technical replicates of blood from a handful of donors. Measured with immunoSEQ multiplex PCR; TCRdb has only the in-frame clones, and not every one. The top ten hold about 3.9% of the sample, which has 55,000 to 75,000 clones, 90% to 95% seen once. This receptor was identified in a human donor in good health. Some clones in this sample may be carry-over from other donors' samples. This sequence joins TRBV9 and TRBJ1-2, with 8 bases lining up with TRBD1. Sequences were obtained from PBMCs. The chain's CDR3 is CASSPRTGIGYGYTF. The CDR3 DNA sequence: TGTGCCAGCAGCCCCCGGACAGGGATTGGGTATGGCTACACCTTC.